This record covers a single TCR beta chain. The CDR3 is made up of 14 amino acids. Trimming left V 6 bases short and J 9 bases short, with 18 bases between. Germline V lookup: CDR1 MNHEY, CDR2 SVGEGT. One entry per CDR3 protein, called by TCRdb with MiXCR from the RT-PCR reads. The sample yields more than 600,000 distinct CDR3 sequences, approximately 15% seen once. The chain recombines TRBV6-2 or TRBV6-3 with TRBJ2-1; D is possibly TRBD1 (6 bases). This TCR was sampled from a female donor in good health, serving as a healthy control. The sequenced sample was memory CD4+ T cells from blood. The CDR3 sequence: CASRDQQGWGEQFF. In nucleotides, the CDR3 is TGTGCCAGCAGAGACCAACAGGGATGGGGTGAGCAGTTCTTC.